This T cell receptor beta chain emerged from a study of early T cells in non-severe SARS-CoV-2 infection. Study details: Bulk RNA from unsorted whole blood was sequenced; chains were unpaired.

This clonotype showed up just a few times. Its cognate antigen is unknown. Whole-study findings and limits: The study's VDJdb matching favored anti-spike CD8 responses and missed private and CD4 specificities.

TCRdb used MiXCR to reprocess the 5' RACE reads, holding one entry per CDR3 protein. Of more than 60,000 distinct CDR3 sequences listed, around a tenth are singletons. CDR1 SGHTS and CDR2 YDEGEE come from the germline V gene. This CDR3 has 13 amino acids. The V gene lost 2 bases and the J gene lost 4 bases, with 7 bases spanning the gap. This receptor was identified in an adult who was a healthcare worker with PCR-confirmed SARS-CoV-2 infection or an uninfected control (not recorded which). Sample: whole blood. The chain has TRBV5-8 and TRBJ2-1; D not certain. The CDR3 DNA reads TGTGCCAGCAGCTTCGGACGGTACAATGAGCAGTTCTTC. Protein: CASSFGRYNEQFF.